Listed below are T cell receptor beta chains from one sample, sequenced in a study of human T cells and chemical hapten exposure. TCRdb independently ran MiXCR on the RACE reads; one entry per CDR3 protein. This table holds about 71,000 distinct CDR3 sequences, over 8.5% found once. This specimen was whole blood, taken in connection with sensitization to the hapten diphenylcyclopropenone (DPC). The source is a woman between 50 and 59 years old with alopecia areata. Some clones in this sample may be carry-over from other donors' samples. Each CDR3 is given with its conserved first and last residue. The D gene is left open where the match is weak. Some rows mark clone size as missing; the rest say once, few, many or name a class of expanded clone.

clone_size,v_call,j_call,d_call,cdr3_nt,cdr3_aa
many,TRBV7-2,TRBJ1-6,TRBD1,TGTGCCAGCAGCTTAAGGGCAGGGGGCGATGGTTCACCCCTCCACTTT,CASSLRAGGDGSPLHF
once,TRBV20-1,TRBJ1-6,NA,TGCAGTGCTAAGATACAGGGCTCCTATAATTCACCCCTCCACTTT,CSAKIQGSYNSPLHF
many,TRBV20-1,TRBJ2-3,TRBD1,TGCAGTGCTAGGTCGGACAGGAGGCCAGATACGCAGTATTTT,CSARSDRRPDTQYF
many,TRBV20-1,TRBJ1-5,NA,TGCAGTGCTAGAAACAGGTACCAGCCCCAGCATTTT,CSARNRYQPQHF
few,TRBV7-7,TRBJ1-2,TRBD1,TGTGCCAGCAGCCCCCCGGACAGGGTCTATGGCTACACCTTC,CASSPPDRVYGYTF
many,TRBV25-1,TRBJ2-5,NA,TGTGCCAGCAGTAAATCTGGGGTTGGGTTGGAGACCCAGTACTTC,CASSKSGVGLETQYF
few,TRBV20-1,TRBJ2-1,NA,TGCAGTGCTAGTGGGAGAGGAGACAATGAGCAGTTCTTC,CSASGRGDNEQFF
many,TRBV10-3,TRBJ1-1,TRBD1,TGTGCCATCAGTGCAGCAGGGGGTCACACTGAAGCTTTCTTT,CAISAAGGHTEAFF
many,TRBV12-5,TRBJ1-2,TRBD1,TGTGCTAGTGGAGACCGGGACAGGGGCCCCCTAAACTATGGCTACACCTTC,CASGDRDRGPLNYGYTF
many,TRBV13,TRBJ1-1,NA,TGTGCCAGCAGCTCAGGGATTCAGGCTTTCTTT,CASSSGIQAFF
NA,TRBV7-2,TRBJ2-1,NA,TGTGCCAGCAGCTTAGGTAGCGGAAGCTACAATGAGCAGTTCTTC,CASSLGSGSYNEQFF
many,TRBV7-6,TRBJ2-7,TRBD1,TGTGCCAGCAGCTTCGGGACAGCCTACGAGCAGTACTTC,CASSFGTAYEQYF
NA,TRBV3-1,TRBJ1-5,NA,TGTGCCAGCAGCCAAGAAAAGGCACACCTGGCCGATCAGCCCCAGCATTTT,CASSQEKAHLADQPQHF
many,TRBV7-2,TRBJ1-5,NA,TGTGCCAGCAGCTTAGCCCAAGGGCGGCAGCCCCAGCATTTT,CASSLAQGRQPQHF
many,TRBV5-6,TRBJ2-1,NA,TGTGCCAGCAGCGCTCTTCCCCGAATTTACAATGAGCAGTTCTTC,CASSALPRIYNEQFF
many,TRBV12-3/TRBV12-4,TRBJ2-1,NA,TGTGCCAGCAGTTTGATCCGGGACTTCAACAATGAGCAGTTCTTC,CASSLIRDFNNEQFF
many,TRBV29-1,TRBJ2-2,TRBD1,TGCAGCGGCCGGGACAGGGATAACACCGGGGAGCTGTTTTTT,CSGRDRDNTGELFF
many,TRBV7-2,TRBJ1-1,NA,TGTGCCAGCAGCTTAGTAAACAGGGTAAACATCGAAGCTTTCTTT,CASSLVNRVNIEAFF
few,TRBV12-3/TRBV12-4,TRBJ2-1,NA,TGTGCCAGCACTCCCGGCCCTCTCTACAATGAGCAGTTCTTC,CASTPGPLYNEQFF
many,TRBV12-3/TRBV12-4,TRBJ1-6,TRBD1,TGTGCCAGCACGGGAGGGGGCAAATCACCCCTCCACTTT,CASTGGGKSPLHF
few,TRBV20-1,TRBJ1-5,TRBD1,TGCAGTGCTTCGGGACAGCTCAATCAGCCCCAGCATTTT,CSASGQLNQPQHF
NA,TRBV6-1,TRBJ2-5,NA,TGTGCCAGCAGTGAAGGACTAGACCAAGAGACCCAGTACTTC,CASSEGLDQETQYF
many,TRBV6-2/TRBV6-3,TRBJ1-5,NA,TGTGCCAGCGCTGGGCAGGGTCATCAGCCCCAGCATTTT,CASAGQGHQPQHF
NA,TRBV21-1,TRBJ2-7,NA,TGTGCCAGCGGCAAGTTAGGAGGGAACAGGGCCTACGAGCAGTACTTC,CASGKLGGNRAYEQYF
few,TRBV12-3/TRBV12-4,TRBJ1-1,NA,TGTGCCAGCAGACAAAAGACAGGACTCACTGAAGCTTTCTTT,CASRQKTGLTEAFF
NA,TRBV4-1,TRBJ1-3,NA,TGCGCCAGCAGCCAAGATCTCCGATCAAGGGGAAACACCATATATTTT,CASSQDLRSRGNTIYF
many,TRBV5-5,TRBJ2-7,NA,TGTGCCAGCAGGAGGGAGACCTACGAGCAGTACTTC,CASRRETYEQYF
NA,TRBV11-2,TRBJ2-1,NA,TGTGCCAGCAGCTCCGACAGATACATCGATGAGCAGTTCTTC,CASSSDRYIDEQFF
NA,TRBV29-1,TRBJ2-5,TRBD2,TGCAGCGTTGATGCTAGCGGGATCAGAGAGACCCAGTACTTC,CSVDASGIRETQYF
NA,TRBV11-2,TRBJ2-1,TRBD2,TGTGCCAGCAACCTAAGGACTAGCGGGAGTAATGAGCAGTTCTTC,CASNLRTSGSNEQFF
few,TRBV24-1,TRBJ2-5,TRBD1,TGTGCCACCGGACAGGGCGGCGAGACCCAGTACTTC,CATGQGGETQYF
NA,TRBV20-1,TRBJ1-6,NA,TGCAGTGCTTCAGTAGGGGGGGATAATTCACCCCTCCACTTT,CSASVGGDNSPLHF
NA,TRBV28,TRBJ2-5,TRBD2,TGTGCCAGCAGACTGGGGGGGACCCAAGAGACCCAGTACTTC,CASRLGGTQETQYF
many,TRBV7-2,TRBJ2-5,NA,TGTGCCAGCAGCAGGCCGGGAGCTCAAGAGACCCAGTACTTC,CASSRPGAQETQYF
many,TRBV28,TRBJ1-5,TRBD1,TGTGCCACCCAACGAACCGGGACAGGGTGGAATCAGCCCCAGCATTTT,CATQRTGTGWNQPQHF
few,TRBV7-2,TRBJ2-1,NA,TGTGCCAGCAGCTTAGCGCCCGGGGGAATGAGCGAGCAGTTCTTC,CASSLAPGGMSEQFF
few,TRBV12-3/TRBV12-4,TRBJ2-1,TRBD2,TGTGCCAGCATTCCCGCGACTAGCGGGGGGCCCCTGTTCTTC,CASIPATSGGPLFF
NA,TRBV7-2,TRBJ2-5,TRBD1,TGTGCCAGCAGCTTAAGGACAGGGGAGACCCAGTACTTC,CASSLRTGETQYF
many,TRBV20-1,TRBJ2-5,NA,TGCAGTGCTAGACTAACTTGGAACCAAGAGACCCAGTACTTC,CSARLTWNQETQYF
many,TRBV5-1,TRBJ2-7,TRBD1,TGCGCCAGCAGCTTGGAACCGGGACAGGGGGCCGAGCAGTACTTC,CASSLEPGQGAEQYF